This T cell receptor beta chain stems from a study of T cell responses to AZD1222 COVID-19 vaccine. Study-level findings and limits: Unmutated variant regions are reportedly the target of nearly half of TCRs that are spike-specific. Seropositive status at baseline applied to only 6 or 7 AZD1222 recipients. Mapped onto spike, vaccine-associated CD4 TCRs spanned it and were dominant at 160-218 and 743-854. The donors showed a predominance of white British ancestry and of females, with possible underestimation of clonal diversity.

Produced via immunoSEQ multiplex PCR; TCRdb's table is partial and in-frame only. The repertoire holds about 100,000 clones, 92% seen once, with roughly 1.7% in the top ten. The CDR3 contains 19 residues. CDR1 and CDR2 from the germline V gene are KGHDR and SFDVKD. Trimming removed 1 base from V and 3 bases from J, with 24 bases in between. About this clone itself: No antigen is known for it.

The rearrangement uses TRBV24-1 and TRBJ2-7; D is tentatively TRBD1 or TRBD2 (5 bases each). This receptor was taken from an adult in good health. The sequenced sample was peripheral blood, obtained on day 0 of AZD1222 vaccination. In DNA form, the CDR3 reads TGTGCCACCAGTGATTTCACCGTGTGGGGGTGGTATACATACTACGAGCAGTACTTC. Its translation is CATSDFTVWGWYTYYEQYF.